This T cell receptor beta chain was observed in a study of vaccination and CD4 T cells after COVID-19. About the research overall: As control conditions, cultures were given either a CEFX pool serving as positive control, an HIV-1 Nef pool, or no peptide at all. Study-wide results and caveats: It was found that, in convalescent patients, 304 of 307 vaccine-specific clones were spike mono-reactive.

Germline V gene lookup returns CDR1 SGHRS and CDR2 YFSETQ. The CDR3 runs to 15 residues. Losses at the gene ends were 1 base for V and 5 bases for J; bases not matched to a gene: 5. Oncomine TCR Beta short-read sequencing was applied to DNA from cultured CD4+ T cells. Genomic DNA extraction was carried out from cultured CD4+ T cells. TCRdb re-derived calls from the PCR reads in MiXCR, one entry per CDR3 protein. The data hold approximately 10,000 distinct CDR3 sequences, with about 50% observed a single time. Stated treatment: roughly nine-day PBMC culture with coronavirus spike peptide pools or control peptides (ViraFEST assay). Peptide-pool expansion of antigen-specific T cells preceded TCR sequencing in ViraFEST. Comments on this clonotype: What it binds is unknown.

V gene TRBV5-1 combines with J gene TRBJ2-3, with 9 bases aligning to TRBD2. The sequenced material came from CD4+ T cells from blood, cultured in vitro. The TCR was taken from a human donor who had recovered from COVID-19. The DNA of the CDR3 is TGCGCCAGCAGCTTGCAAGCGGGGGGTAGAGATACGCAGTATTTT. It codes for CASSLQAGGRDTQYF. The full variable domain, rest sourced from reference TRBV5-1 and TRBJ2-3, is KAGVTQTPRYLIKTRGQQVTLSCSPISGHRSVSWYQQTPGQGLQFLFEYFSETQRNKGNFPGRFSGRQFSNSRSEMNVSTLELGDSALYLCASSLQAGGRDTQYFGPGTRLTVL.